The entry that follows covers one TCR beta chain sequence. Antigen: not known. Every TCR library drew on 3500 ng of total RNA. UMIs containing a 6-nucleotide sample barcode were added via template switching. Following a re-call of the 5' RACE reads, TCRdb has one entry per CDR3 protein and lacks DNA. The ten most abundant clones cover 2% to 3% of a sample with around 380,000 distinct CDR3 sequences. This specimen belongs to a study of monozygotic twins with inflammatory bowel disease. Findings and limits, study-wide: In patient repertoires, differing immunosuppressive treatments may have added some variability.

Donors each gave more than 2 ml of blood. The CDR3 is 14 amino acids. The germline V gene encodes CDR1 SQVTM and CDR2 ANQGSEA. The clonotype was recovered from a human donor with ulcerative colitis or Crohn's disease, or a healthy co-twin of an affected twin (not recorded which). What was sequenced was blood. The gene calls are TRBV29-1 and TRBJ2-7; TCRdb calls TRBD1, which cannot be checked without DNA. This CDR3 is CSVGAGTDSYEQYF.